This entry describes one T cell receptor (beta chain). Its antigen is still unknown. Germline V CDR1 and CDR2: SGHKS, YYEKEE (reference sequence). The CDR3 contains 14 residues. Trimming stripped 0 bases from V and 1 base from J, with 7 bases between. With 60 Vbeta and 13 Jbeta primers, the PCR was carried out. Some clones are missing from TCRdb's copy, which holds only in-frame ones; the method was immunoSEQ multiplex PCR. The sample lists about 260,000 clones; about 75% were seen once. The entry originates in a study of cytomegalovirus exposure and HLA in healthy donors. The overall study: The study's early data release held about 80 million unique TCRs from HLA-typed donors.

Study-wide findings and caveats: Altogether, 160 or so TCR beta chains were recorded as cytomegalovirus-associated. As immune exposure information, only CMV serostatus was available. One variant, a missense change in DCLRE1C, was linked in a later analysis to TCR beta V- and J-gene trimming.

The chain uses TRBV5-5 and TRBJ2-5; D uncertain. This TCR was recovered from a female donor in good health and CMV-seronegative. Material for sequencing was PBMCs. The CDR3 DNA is TGTGCCAGCAGCTTGGAGAGTGGCCAAGAGACCCAGTACTTC. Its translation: CASSLESGQETQYF.